The clone carrying this TCR beta chain was observed at least ten times. V lost 2 bases, J lost 7 bases, and 13 bases stayed unmatched. CDR1 is GTSNPN, CDR2 SVGIG, per germline (reference sequence). CDR3 size: 16 residues. This sample was included in a study of T cells in Graves' hyperthyroidism and ophthalmopathy. The source material, RNA transcripts, was used to amplify TCR beta CDR3 regions. First-round RT-PCR of the TCR CDR3 relied on the HTBI primer set. TCRdb analysed the multiplex PCR reads with MiXCR anew, one entry per CDR3 protein. The table lists about 290,000 distinct CDR3 sequences, approximately 18% of them singletons. Uncontrolled infection, other autoimmune disease, pregnancy or lactation barred patients from enrollment.

This sequence originates from a man aged 45 to 65 with Graves' ophthalmopathy. The sequencing sample was made of blood. This chain links TRBV30 with TRBJ1-5, with 8 bases aligning to TRBD1. The CDR3 spells CAWSPFTPGGRQPQHF. CDR3 nucleotides: TGTGCCTGGAGTCCCTTTACCCCAGGGGGCCGACAGCCCCAGCATTTT.